This T cell receptor (beta chain) comes out of a study of radiation and T cells in renal cell carcinoma. Study results and caveats: Without pretreatment biopsies, baseline tumor clonotype presence was undetermined. From baseline, blood top tumor clonotypes peaked at 2 weeks post-radiation.

Clones were sequenced by immunoSEQ multiplex PCR, and TCRdb holds only the in-frame ones, with some missing. The table includes 60,000 to 75,000 clones, over 60% detected once. Germline V lookup: CDR1 LNHDA, CDR2 SQIVND (reference sequence). Germline trimming cut 10 bases from V and 2 bases from J; bases unmatched to any gene: 9. This CDR3 is built from 14 residues. Time point specified: blood 4 weeks post-SBRT, at nephrectomy. The treatment denotes: 15 Gy SBRT to primary tumor, nephrectomy 4 weeks later. The patient's renal cell carcinoma had clear cell pathology. Remarks on this clone: Its antigen is currently unknown.

The receptor comes from a man aged 55 to 70 with renal cell carcinoma. The chain recombines TRBV19 with TRBJ2-3; 7 nucleotides align to TRBD1. The sample was blood, taken from a patient whose treatment included radiotherapy and nephrectomy. The CDR3 region has the DNA TGTGCCACCTCTCAGGGGGATAACACAGATACGCAGTATTTT. It translates to CATSQGDNTDTQYF. Looking up the rest from reference TRBV19 and TRBJ2-3 gives the full variable domain: DGGITQSPKYLFRKEGQNVTLSCEQNLNHDAMYWYRQDPGQGLRLIYYSQIVNDFQKGDIAEGYSVSREKKESFPLTVTSAQKNPTAFYLCATSQGDNTDTQYFGPGTRLTVL.